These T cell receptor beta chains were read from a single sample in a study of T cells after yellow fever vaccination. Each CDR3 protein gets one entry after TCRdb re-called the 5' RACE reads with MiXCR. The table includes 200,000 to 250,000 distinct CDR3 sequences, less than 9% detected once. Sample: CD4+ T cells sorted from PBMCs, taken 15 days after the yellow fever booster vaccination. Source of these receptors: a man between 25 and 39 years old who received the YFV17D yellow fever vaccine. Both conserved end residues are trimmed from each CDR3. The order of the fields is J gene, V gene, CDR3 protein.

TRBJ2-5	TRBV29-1	SVAVQAGTQY
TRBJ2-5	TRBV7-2	ASSARMGETQY
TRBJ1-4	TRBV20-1	SARPPGSFRQNEKLF
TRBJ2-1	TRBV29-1	SVARVSSYNEQF
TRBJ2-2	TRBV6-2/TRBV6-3	ASTPLAGSTGELF
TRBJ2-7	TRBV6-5	ASSRASGRAEQY
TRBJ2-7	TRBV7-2	ASSLRRIDEQY
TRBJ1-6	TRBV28	ASSAPVQDNSPLH
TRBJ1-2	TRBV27	ASSLIRGDYGYT
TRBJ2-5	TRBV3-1	ASSQALSQETQY
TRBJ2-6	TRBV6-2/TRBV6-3	ASSWTVIAGANVLT
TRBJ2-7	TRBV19	ASSTDSQSSYEQY
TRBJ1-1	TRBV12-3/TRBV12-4	ACSRGTSGEAF
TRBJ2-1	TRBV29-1	SVEGSYNEQF
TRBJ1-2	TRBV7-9	ASSLDDGIYGYT
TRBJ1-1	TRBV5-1	ASSLGPQRRQNTEAF
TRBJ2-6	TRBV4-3	ASSQDAGIVTNVLT
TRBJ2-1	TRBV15	ATSRGGTYNNEQF
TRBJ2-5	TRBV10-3	AISSGTGQETQY
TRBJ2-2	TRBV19	ASRAGTGGTGELF
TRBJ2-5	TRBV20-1	SARWGDGQETQY
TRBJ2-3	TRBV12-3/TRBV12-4	ASSLGSGGRTDTQY
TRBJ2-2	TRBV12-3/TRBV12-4	ASSPSRSTGELF
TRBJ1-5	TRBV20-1	SARRGNTYQPQH
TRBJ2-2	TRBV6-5	ASSYRTSGSTGELF
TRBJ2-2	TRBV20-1	SALKTETGELF
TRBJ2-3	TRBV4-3	ASSQRTSGSTTQY
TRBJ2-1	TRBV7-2	ASSVLAGENGEQF
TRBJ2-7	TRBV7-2	ASSARAGALEQY
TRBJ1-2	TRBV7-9	ASSSGWLEERVIY
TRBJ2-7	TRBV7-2	ASSLRGTSGNFQSYEQY
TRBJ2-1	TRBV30	ASRLAGVVYEQF
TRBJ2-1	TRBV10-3	AISGLGGTGDNEQF
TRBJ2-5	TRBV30	AWSSPETQY
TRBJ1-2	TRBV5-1	ASSLPQGAGGYT
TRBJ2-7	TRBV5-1	ASSGTGVKQY
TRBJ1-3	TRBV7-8	ASSLVGVNGNTIY
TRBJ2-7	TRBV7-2	ASSSASGSSTYEQY
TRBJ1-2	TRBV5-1	ASRLMDSSNYGYT
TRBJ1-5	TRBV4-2	ASSQDVRESQPQH
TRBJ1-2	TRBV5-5	ASSLAGREGYT
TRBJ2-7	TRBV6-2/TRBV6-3	ASRRTMQGYEQY
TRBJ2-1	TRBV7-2	ASSLVLVAYNEQF
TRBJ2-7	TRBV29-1	SVDRAPGEQY
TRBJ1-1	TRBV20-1	SARDEVRRREAF
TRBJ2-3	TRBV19	ASSGLADTDTQY
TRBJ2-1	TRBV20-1	SARGLAGGPYNEQF
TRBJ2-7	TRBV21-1	ASSKGGKRQAYEQY
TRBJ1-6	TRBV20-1	SARATLNSPLH
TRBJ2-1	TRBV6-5	ASSSHISGINEQF
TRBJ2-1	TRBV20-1	SAQRADEQF
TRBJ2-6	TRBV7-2	ASSPNPPGANVLT
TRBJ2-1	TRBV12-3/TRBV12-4	ASSLRLAGLNEQF